This T cell receptor beta chain was sequenced for a study of vaccination and CD4 T cells after COVID-19. The treatment: roughly 10-day PBMC culture with coronavirus spike peptide pools or control peptides (ViraFEST assay). Expansion of antigen-specific T cells with peptide pools by ViraFEST preceded sequencing of TCRs. Cultured CD4+ T cell DNA was sequenced using the Oncomine TCR Beta short-read assay. TCRdb reanalysed the PCR reads using MiXCR and keeps one entry per CDR3 protein. Here the sample spans about 14,000 distinct CDR3 sequences, approximately 25% being singletons. Comments on this clonotype: Its antigen is currently unknown.

The input for sequencing was CD4+ T cells from blood, cultured in vitro, taken after SARS-CoV-2 vaccination. This receptor was taken from a human donor who had recovered from COVID-19.

CDR3 loop: CASSPTGGKYTGELFF. CDR3 in DNA: TGTGCCAGCAGCCCTACCGGGGGGAAATACACCGGGGAGCTGTTTTTT. The gene calls are TRBV7-9 and TRBJ2-2; 7 bases fit TRBD2. The CDR3 covers 16 residues. V trimming: 5 bases; J trimming: 3 bases; junction bases outside the gene matches: 9. The V gene's germline CDR1 is SEHNR and CDR2 FQNEAQ (reference sequence).